Reported below is one TCR beta chain. The entry originates in a study of blood T cells in healthy people across ages. A second about 7 to 11 cycle PCR used barcoded and J-beta primers. From the 5' RACE reads, TCRdb called clonotypes with MiXCR, one entry per CDR3 protein. This table has 1.2 million to 1.5 million distinct CDR3 sequences, approximately 63% appearing once. The sequence was collected from a man younger than 35 in good health. Sequenced: blood.

For the CDR3, the DNA is TGTGCCAGCAGGAGAATAGCGTCCTCCTACGAGCAGTACTTC. Protein product: CASRRIASSYEQYF. The chain links TRBV13 to TRBJ2-7; a possible D gene is TRBD2 (5 bases). Germline loops: CDR1 PRHDT, CDR2 FYEKMQ (reference sequence). The ends were cut back, 6 bases at V and 0 bases at J, with 12 bases in the middle. The CDR3 totals 14 residues.